These 20 T cell receptor beta chains were all obtained from the same sample, sequenced in a study of CD8+CD57+ T cells in acquired aplastic anemia. Profiles of TCR beta VDJ and CDR3 were generated from a genomic DNA template. TCRdb redid the calling of the reads with MiXCR, one entry per CDR3 protein. The sample lists about 170,000 distinct CDR3 sequences, 47% occurring once. All sequencing subjects had displayed CD8+CD57+ cell expansion on flow cytometry. Input material: sorted CD4+, CD8+, or CD8+CD57+ T cells (not recorded which) from PBMCs. Every receptor here comes from a human donor with aplastic anemia.

This chain uses TRBV10-3 with TRBJ2-1; 7 bases agree with TRBD2. The CDR3 spans 13 residues. Germline V gene lookup returns CDR1 ENHRY and CDR2 SYGVKD. Losses at the gene ends were 6 bases for V and 7 bases for J; bases not matched to a gene: 6. Here the CDR3 DNA reads TGTGCCATCAGGTCCGACGGGGGGAATGAGCAGTTCTTC. It yields the protein CAIRSDGGNEQFF.

The rearrangement links TRBV19 to TRBJ1-4; D is unresolved. The V gene's germline CDR1 is LNHDA and CDR2 SQIVND (reference sequence). The germline V and J ends were trimmed by 3 bases and 5 bases, with 7 bases remaining between them. This CDR3 has 13 amino acids. The CDR3 DNA follows: TGTGCCAGTAGTATGACGGCGAATGAAAAACTGTTTTTT. Translating it yields CASSMTANEKLFF.

To note about this clonotype: The germline gene is not matched at one end of the junction; a read error may be the cause. The chain couples TRBV15 to TRBJ1-6; D remains ambiguous. In germline, CDR1 is LNHNV, CDR2 YYDKDF (reference sequence). There are 12 residues in the CDR3. The CDR3 is CASQTGNSLLHF. CDR3 DNA: TGTGCCAGCCAGACGGGGAATTCACTCCTCCACTTT.

This clonotype has a count of ten or more. The V and J genes are TRBV13 and TRBJ1-3; no clear D. Trimming shortened V by 4 bases and J by 0 bases, and 16 bases separated the two germline ends. The CDR3 is made up of 17 amino acids. Germline V CDR1 and CDR2: PRHDT, FYEKMQ (reference sequence). Here the CDR3 DNA reads TGTGCCAGCAGCTGGGAAGGGTCTCTCACCTCTGGAAACACCATATATTTT. It translates to CASSWEGSLTSGNTIYF.

This clonotype came up a few times. The chain links TRBV7-9 to TRBJ1-1, with D uncertain. Per the germline V gene, CDR1 is SEHNR and CDR2 is FQNEAQ (reference sequence). The CDR3 length is 12 residues. V lost 4 bases and J 6 bases, leaving 9 bases between the germline ends. In DNA form, the CDR3 reads TGTGCCAGCAGCTCCTGGATGGCTGAAGCTTTCTTT. This encodes CASSSWMAEAFF.

This clonotype has a count of ten or more. CDR3: CSATLAASTDTQYF. In DNA form, the CDR3 reads TGCAGTGCCACACTAGCGGCTAGCACAGATACGCAGTATTTT. V is TRBV20-1 and J is TRBJ2-3; TRBD2 aligns across 8 bases. Trimming at V came to 6 bases and at J to 0 bases, leaving 5 bases not matched to a gene. CDR1 is DFQATT and CDR2 is SNEGSKA in the germline V gene (reference sequence). The CDR3 sequence is 14 residues long.

The rearrangement joins TRBV20-1 to TRBJ2-5; D is possibly TRBD2 (6 bases). The ends were cut back, 1 base at V and 3 bases at J, with 15 bases in the middle. This CDR3 is built from 15 residues. Germline values: CDR1 DFQATT, CDR2 SNEGSKA (reference sequence). CDR3 protein: CSARGRDGLKETQYF. CDR3 nucleotide sequence: TGCAGTGCTAGAGGGCGGGACGGACTAAAAGAGACCCAGTACTTC.

This clonotype was picked up many times. The chain employs TRBV29-1 and TRBJ1-1, with 9 bases fitting TRBD1. This CDR3 contains 18 residues. Germline V CDR1 and CDR2: SQVTM, ANQGSEA. The trim removed 7 bases at V and 4 bases at J, leaving 22 bases unmatched. CDR3 sequence reads: CSGLYLPKTGGRGTEAFF. The DNA of the CDR3 is TGCAGCGGCCTCTATCTGCCTAAAACAGGGGGCAGGGGCACTGAAGCTTTCTTT.

This clonotype was recorded at least ten times. The genes are TRBV27 and TRBJ1-4; D not resolved. Trimming left V 8 bases short and J 0 bases short, with 7 bases between. Per germline, CDR1 MNHEY and CDR2 SMNVEV (reference sequence). CDR3 size: 13 residues. The DNA of the CDR3 is TGTGCCAGCCGACGGACAACTAATGAAAAACTGTTTTTT. Protein sequence: CASRRTTNEKLFF.

V usage is TRBV10-3 and J usage is TRBJ2-1; tentatively, D is TRBD1 (6 bases). There are 16 residues in the CDR3. Germline V gene lookup returns CDR1 ENHRY and CDR2 SYGVKD. V was clipped by 10 bases and J by 6 bases, with 25 bases between them. CDR3 in amino acids: CASTHFGQLIINEQFF. The DNA for the CDR3 is TGTGCCAGCACCCACTTCGGACAGCTCATAATCAATGAGCAGTTCTTC.

The rearrangement uses TRBV12-3 or TRBV12-4 and TRBJ1-2; perhaps TRBD1 as D (6 bases). This CDR3 contains 15 residues. The ends were cut back, 5 bases at V and 8 bases at J, with 21 bases in the middle. In DNA, the CDR3 is TGTGCCAGCAGTGCGGGTGGGGGCCTTGGCTTCGGCTACACCTTC. It is translated as CASSAGGGLGFGYTF.

This clonotype was detected only a few times. This chain uses TRBV6-5 with TRBJ1-2; the D is unclear. The CDR3 covers 16 residues. V lost 2 bases to trimming and J lost 8 bases, with 21 bases between them. Germline V gene sequence: CDR1 MNHEY, CDR2 SVGAGI. The CDR3 nucleotides read TGTGCCAGCAGTTACATCGGACGGGCAGCAAAGGTCGGCTACACCTTC. It is translated as CASSYIGRAAKVGYTF.

The table lists this clonotype with many counts. J is TRBJ2-1 and V is TRBV7-9; 14 bases line up with TRBD2. V trimming: 5 bases; J trimming: 9 bases; junction bases outside the gene matches: 12. Germline V gene data show CDR1 as SEHNR and CDR2 as FQNEAQ (reference sequence). This CDR3 spans 17 amino acids. The CDR3 sequence is CASSPGTSGGLWTEQFF. The CDR3 DNA sequence: TGTGCCAGCAGCCCCGGGACTAGCGGGGGCCTATGGACTGAGCAGTTCTTC.

Details on this clonotype: This may arise from a read error, as a much more abundant clone is one base away. The rearrangement links TRBV27 to TRBJ1-6; possible D gene TRBD1, 6 bases. Germline V gives CDR1 MNHEY, CDR2 SMNVEV (reference sequence). V lost 9 bases, J lost 8 bases, and 20 bases lay in between. The CDR3 covers 15 residues. The CDR3 loop reads CASHGGRIPDSPLHF. CDR3 nucleotide sequence: TGTGCCAGTCACGGGGGGCGGATCCCTGATTCACCCCTCCACTTT.

Only a few counts were recorded for this clonotype. The chain links TRBV20-1 to TRBJ1-1; D is possibly TRBD1 (5 bases). V was clipped by 2 bases and J by 6 bases, with 10 bases between them. The CDR3 totals 12 residues. Germline CDR1 DFQATT, CDR2 SNEGSKA (reference sequence). CDR3: CSARQGTPEAFF. CDR3 nucleotides: TGCAGTGCTAGACAGGGAACCCCTGAAGCTTTCTTT.

The chain carries TRBV3-1 and TRBJ2-6, with D possibly TRBD1 on 6 matching bases. V was pared by 0 bases and J by 0 bases, with 9 bases between. Germline CDR1 and CDR2: LGHDT and YNNKEL (reference sequence). The CDR3 extends over 17 amino acids. The DNA of the CDR3 is TGTGCCAGCAGCCAAGATAAGGGGGTCTCTGGGGCCAACGTCCTGACTTTC. The encoded protein is CASSQDKGVSGANVLTF.

The chain joins TRBV5-1 to TRBJ2-1, with 7 bases lining up with TRBD1. The CDR3 length is 14 residues. Losses at the gene ends were 5 bases for V and 7 bases for J; bases not matched to a gene: 9. The germline V gene encodes CDR1 SGHRS and CDR2 YFSETQ. The CDR3 DNA sequence: TGCGCCAGCAGGCTGAGGGGGCGGCTGAATGAGCAGTTCTTC. The encoded protein is CASRLRGRLNEQFF. The whole variable domain, filled in from reference TRBV5-1 and TRBJ2-1, reads KAGVTQTPRYLIKTRGQQVTLSCSPISGHRSVSWYQQTPGQGLQFLFEYFSETQRNKGNFPGRFSGRQFSNSRSEMNVSTLELGDSALYLCASRLRGRLNEQFFGPGTRLTVL.

As regards this clonotype: A single base separates this from a much larger clone, so it may be a read error. The rearrangement uses TRBV5-6 and TRBJ1-1; 7 bases align to TRBD1. Trimming removed 5 bases from V and 2 bases from J; junction bases left unmatched: 3. The CDR3 consists of 13 residues. CDR1 is SGHDT and CDR2 is YYEEEE in the germline V gene. The CDR3 sequence is CASSRDSNTEAFF. The CDR3 region has the DNA TGTGCCAGCAGTCGGGACAGCAACACTGAAGCTTTCTTT.

The chain is built from TRBV19 and TRBJ2-3; maybe TRBD1 (6 bases). V was trimmed by 4 bases and J by 6 bases, leaving 14 bases between them. CDR1 LNHDA and CDR2 SQIVND come from the germline V gene (reference sequence). The CDR3 spans 14 residues. The CDR3 reads CASSTWQGYDTQYF. CDR3 sequence (DNA): TGTGCCAGTAGTACCTGGCAGGGGTACGATACGCAGTATTTT.

This clonotype was seen repeatedly, ten times or more. This chain joins TRBV6-1 and TRBJ2-1; 8 positions match TRBD1. The ends lost 6 bases at V and 4 bases at J; junction bases unmatched: 14. The CDR3 spans 17 residues. CDR1 and CDR2 from the germline V gene are MNHNS and SASEGT. The DNA for the CDR3 is TGTGCCAGCAGCCTCCTCAGCGCCGGGACAGGTTACAATGAGCAGTTCTTC. Translation gives CASSLLSAGTGYNEQFF.